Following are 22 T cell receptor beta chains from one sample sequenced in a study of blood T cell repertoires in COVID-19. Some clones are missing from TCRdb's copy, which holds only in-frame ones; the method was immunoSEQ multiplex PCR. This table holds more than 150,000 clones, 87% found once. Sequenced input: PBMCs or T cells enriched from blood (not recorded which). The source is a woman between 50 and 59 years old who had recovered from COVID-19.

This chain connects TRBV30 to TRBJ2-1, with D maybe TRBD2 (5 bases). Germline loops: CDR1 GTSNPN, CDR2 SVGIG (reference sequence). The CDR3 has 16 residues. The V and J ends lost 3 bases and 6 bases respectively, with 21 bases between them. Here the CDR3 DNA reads TGTGCCTGGAGCCCCGGGTCTCCCGGGATTCGCAATGAGCAGTTCTTC. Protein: CAWSPGSPGIRNEQFF.

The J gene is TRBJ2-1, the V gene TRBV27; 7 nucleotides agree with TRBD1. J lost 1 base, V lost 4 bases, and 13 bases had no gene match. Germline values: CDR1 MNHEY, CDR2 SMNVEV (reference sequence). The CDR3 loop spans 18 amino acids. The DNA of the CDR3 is TGTGCCAGCAGTTCCCCGGACAGGCGGAAGATATCCTACAATGAGCAGTTCTTC. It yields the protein CASSSPDRRKISYNEQFF.

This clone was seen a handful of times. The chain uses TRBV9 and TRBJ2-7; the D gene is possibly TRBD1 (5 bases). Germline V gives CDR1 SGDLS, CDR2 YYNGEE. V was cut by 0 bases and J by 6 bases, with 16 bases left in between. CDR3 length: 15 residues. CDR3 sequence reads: CASSVGGRDVGEQYF. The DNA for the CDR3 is TGTGCCAGCAGCGTAGGGGGCAGGGATGTTGGCGAGCAGTACTTC.

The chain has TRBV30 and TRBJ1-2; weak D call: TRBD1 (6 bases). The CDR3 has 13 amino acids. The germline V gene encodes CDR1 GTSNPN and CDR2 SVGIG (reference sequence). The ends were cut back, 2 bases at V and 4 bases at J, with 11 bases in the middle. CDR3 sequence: CAWSKTGPYGYTF. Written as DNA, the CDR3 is TGTGCCTGGAGTAAGACAGGACCCTATGGCTACACCTTC.

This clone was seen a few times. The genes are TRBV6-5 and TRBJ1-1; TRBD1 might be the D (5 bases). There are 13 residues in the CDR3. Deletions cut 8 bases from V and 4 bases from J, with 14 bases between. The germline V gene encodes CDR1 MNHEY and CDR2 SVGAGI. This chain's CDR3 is CASGRVETTEAFF. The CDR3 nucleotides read TGTGCCAGCGGCAGGGTGGAGACCACTGAAGCTTTCTTT.

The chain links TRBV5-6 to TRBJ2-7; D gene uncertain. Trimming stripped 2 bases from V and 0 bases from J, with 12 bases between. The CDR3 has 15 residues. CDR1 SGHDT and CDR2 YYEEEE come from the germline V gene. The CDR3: CASSFPQVPSYEQYF. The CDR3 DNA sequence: TGTGCCAGCAGCTTTCCACAAGTACCCTCCTACGAGCAGTACTTC.

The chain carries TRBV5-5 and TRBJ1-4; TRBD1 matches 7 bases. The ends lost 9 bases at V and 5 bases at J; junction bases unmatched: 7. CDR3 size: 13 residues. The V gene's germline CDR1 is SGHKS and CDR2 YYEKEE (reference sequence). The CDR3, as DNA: TGTGCCACCTCGGGGACAGCGAATGAAAAACTGTTTTTT. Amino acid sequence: CATSGTANEKLFF.

This CDR3 reads CASSLVRGSFEQYF. CDR3 coding DNA: TGTGCCAGCAGCTTAGTTCGGGGGTCTTTCGAGCAGTACTTC. The chain uses TRBV7-2 and TRBJ2-7, with a possible D match to TRBD2 (6 bases). The V gene's germline CDR1 is SGHTA and CDR2 FQGNSA. The CDR3 has 14 residues. Deletions cut 1 base from V and 6 bases from J, with 13 bases between.

CDR3 loop: CASSLQGSATEAFF. The CDR3, as DNA: TGCGCCAGCAGCTTACAGGGCTCGGCTACTGAAGCTTTCTTT. The chain has TRBV5-1 and TRBJ1-1, with D tentatively TRBD1 (6 bases). V shed 2 bases and J shed 5 bases, with 13 bases lying between them. CDR1 and CDR2 from the germline V gene are SGHRS and YFSETQ. The CDR3 contains 14 residues.

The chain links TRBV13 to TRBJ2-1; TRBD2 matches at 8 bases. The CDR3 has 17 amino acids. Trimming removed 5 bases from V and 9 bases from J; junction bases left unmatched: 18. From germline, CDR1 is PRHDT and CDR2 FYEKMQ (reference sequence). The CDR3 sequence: CASSPRGGRRGGGEQFF. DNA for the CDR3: TGTGCCAGCAGCCCCCGGGGGGGGCGCAGGGGCGGCGGTGAGCAGTTCTTC.

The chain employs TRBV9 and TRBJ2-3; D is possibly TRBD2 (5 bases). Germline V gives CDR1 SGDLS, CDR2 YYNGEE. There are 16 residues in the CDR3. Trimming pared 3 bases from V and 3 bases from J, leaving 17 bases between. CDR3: CASSALVGAETDTQYF. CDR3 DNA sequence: TGTGCCAGCAGCGCGCTGGTGGGAGCGGAGACAGATACGCAGTATTTT.

CDR3 sequence reads: CASRRGQILAAGVPDTQYF. CDR3 nucleotide sequence: TGTGCCAGCCGCAGGGGACAGATCCTAGCAGCGGGGGTCCCAGATACGCAGTATTTT. This sequence joins TRBV27 and TRBJ2-3; D possibly corresponds to TRBD2 (8 bases). The CDR3 sequence is 19 residues long. Germline loops: CDR1 MNHEY, CDR2 SMNVEV (reference sequence). Trimming shortened V by 8 bases and J by 4 bases, and 31 bases separated the two germline ends.

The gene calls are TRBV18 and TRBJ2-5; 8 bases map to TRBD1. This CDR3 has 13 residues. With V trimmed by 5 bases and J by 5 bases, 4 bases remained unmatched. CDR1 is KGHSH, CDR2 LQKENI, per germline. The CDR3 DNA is TGTGCCAGCTCATCGGGACAGGAGGAGACCCAGTACTTC. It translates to CASSSGQEETQYF.

CDR3 DNA: TGTGCCAGCAGTTACGAGGGAGCTAGGGAGAATGAGCAGTTCTTC. Translating it yields CASSYEGARENEQFF. The chain links TRBV6-2 or TRBV6-3 to TRBJ2-1; tentatively, D is TRBD2 (5 bases). Trimming stripped 2 bases from V and 7 bases from J, with 15 bases between. The length of the CDR3 is 15 residues. Germline V gene data show CDR1 as MNHEY and CDR2 as SVGEGT.

CDR3 protein: CASSSITGNNQPQHF. In DNA form, the CDR3 reads TGTGCCAGCTCCTCGATTACAGGAAACAATCAGCCCCAGCATTTT. The chain links TRBV18 to TRBJ1-5; the D gene is possibly TRBD1 (5 bases). Trimming shortened V by 6 bases and J by 3 bases, and 15 bases separated the two germline ends. The CDR3 is 15 residues long. Germline values: CDR1 KGHSH, CDR2 LQKENI.

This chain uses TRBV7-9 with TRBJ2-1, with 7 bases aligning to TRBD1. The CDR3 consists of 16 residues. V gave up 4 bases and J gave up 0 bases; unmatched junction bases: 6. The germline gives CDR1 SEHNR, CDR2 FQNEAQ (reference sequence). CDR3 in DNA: TGTGCCAGCAGCTCCAGGGGGTCCTCCTCCTACAATGAGCAGTTCTTC. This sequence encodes CASSSRGSSSYNEQFF. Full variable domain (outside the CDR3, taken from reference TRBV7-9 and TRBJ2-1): DTGVSQNPRHKITKRGQNVTFRCDPISEHNRLYWYRQTLGQGPEFLTYFQNEAQLEKSRLLSDRFSAERPKGSFSTLEIQRTEQGDSAMYLCASSSRGSSSYNEQFFGPGTRLTVL.

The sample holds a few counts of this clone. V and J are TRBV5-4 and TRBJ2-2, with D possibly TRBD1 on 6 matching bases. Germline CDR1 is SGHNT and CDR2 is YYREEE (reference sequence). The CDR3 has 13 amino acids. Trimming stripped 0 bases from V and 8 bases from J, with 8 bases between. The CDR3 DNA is TGTGCCAGCAGCTTGGCGGACAGAGGGGAGCTGTTTTTT. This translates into CASSLADRGELFF.

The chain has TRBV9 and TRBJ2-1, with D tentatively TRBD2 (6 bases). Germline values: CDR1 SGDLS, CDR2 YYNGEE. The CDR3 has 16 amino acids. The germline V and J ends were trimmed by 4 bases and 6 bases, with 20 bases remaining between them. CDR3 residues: CASSRGTSRRGNEQFF. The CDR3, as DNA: TGTGCCAGCAGCCGGGGAACTAGCCGTCGAGGCAATGAGCAGTTCTTC.

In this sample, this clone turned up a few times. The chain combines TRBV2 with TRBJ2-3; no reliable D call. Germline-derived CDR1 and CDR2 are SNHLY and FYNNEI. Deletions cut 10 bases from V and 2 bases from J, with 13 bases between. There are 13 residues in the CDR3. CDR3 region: CATPGQNTDTQYF. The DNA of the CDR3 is TGTGCCACACCAGGCCAGAACACAGATACGCAGTATTTT.

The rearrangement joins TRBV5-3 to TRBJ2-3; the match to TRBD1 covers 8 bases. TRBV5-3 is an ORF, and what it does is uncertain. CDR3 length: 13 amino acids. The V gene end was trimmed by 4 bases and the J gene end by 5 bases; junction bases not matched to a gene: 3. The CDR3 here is CARSPDRGDTQYF. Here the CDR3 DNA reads TGTGCCAGAAGCCCAGACAGGGGAGATACGCAGTATTTT.

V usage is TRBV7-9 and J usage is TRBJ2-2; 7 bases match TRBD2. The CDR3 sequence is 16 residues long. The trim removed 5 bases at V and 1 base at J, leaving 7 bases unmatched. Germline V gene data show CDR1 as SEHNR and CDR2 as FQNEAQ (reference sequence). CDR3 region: CASSQRGLGNTGELFF. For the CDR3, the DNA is TGTGCCAGCAGCCAGAGAGGACTAGGGAACACCGGGGAGCTGTTTTTT.

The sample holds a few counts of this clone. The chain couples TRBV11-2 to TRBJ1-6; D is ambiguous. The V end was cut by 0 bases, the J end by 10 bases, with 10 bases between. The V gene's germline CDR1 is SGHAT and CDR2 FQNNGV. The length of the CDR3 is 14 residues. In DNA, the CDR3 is TGTGCCAGCAGCTTAGAGCGGGTCCGGTCACCCCTCCACTTT. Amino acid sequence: CASSLERVRSPLHF.